The sequence of this T cell receptor (beta chain) was determined in a study of cytomegalovirus exposure and HLA in healthy donors. Study-level results: Within a later analysis, the majority of CMV-associated TCR beta chains appeared HLA-restricted. Later analysis showed TCR association rates varying by HLA locus, highest for DRB1 and lowest for HLA-C.

V was pared by 6 bases and J by 11 bases, with 16 bases between. This CDR3 has 12 amino acids. Germline CDR1 is SNHLY and CDR2 is FYNNEI. The PCR made use of 60 Vbeta and 13 Jbeta primers. Some clones are missing from TCRdb's copy, which holds only in-frame ones; the method was immunoSEQ multiplex PCR. The sample has approximately 150,000 clones, 77% seen once. Sampled while nominally healthy, donors likely had unrecorded immune exposures. On this clone: Its antigen is as yet unknown.

This chain connects TRBV2 to TRBJ1-1, with D hard to call. The receptor's source is a woman aged 40 to 50 in good health and CMV-seropositive. Sequencing input: PBMCs. The CDR3 nucleotides read TGTGCCAGCAGCCTTGAGGTGCTGTCGGCTTTCTTT. Its translation: CASSLEVLSAFF.